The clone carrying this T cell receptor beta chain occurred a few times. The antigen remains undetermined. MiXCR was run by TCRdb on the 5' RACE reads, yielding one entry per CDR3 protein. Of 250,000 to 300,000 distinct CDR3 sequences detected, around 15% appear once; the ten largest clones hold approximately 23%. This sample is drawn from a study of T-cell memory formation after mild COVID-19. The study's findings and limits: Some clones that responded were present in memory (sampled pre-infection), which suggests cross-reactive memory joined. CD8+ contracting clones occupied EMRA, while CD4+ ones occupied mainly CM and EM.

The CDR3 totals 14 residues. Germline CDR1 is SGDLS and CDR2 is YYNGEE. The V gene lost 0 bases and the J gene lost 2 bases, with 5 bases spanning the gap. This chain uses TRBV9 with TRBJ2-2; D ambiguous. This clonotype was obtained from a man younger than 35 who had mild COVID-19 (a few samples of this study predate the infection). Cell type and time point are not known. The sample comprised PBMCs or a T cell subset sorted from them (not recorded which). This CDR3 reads CASSVGANTGELFF. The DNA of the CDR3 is TGTGCCAGCAGCGTAGGTGCAAACACCGGGGAGCTGTTTTTT.